The 21 T cell receptor beta chains given below trace back to one sample, sequenced in a study of blood T cell repertoires in COVID-19. Here immunoSEQ multiplex PCR was the method, and the copy in TCRdb shows in-frame clones only, minus some. The sample holds around 160,000 clones, roughly 80% seen once. Sample: PBMCs or T cells enriched from blood (not recorded which). The receptor set was obtained from a woman aged 55-70 years who had recovered from COVID-19.

The rearrangement joins TRBV4-1 to TRBJ2-5, with D unresolved. The germline V gene has CDR1 MGHRA and CDR2 YSYEKL. The germline V and J ends were trimmed by 2 bases and 3 bases, with 13 bases remaining between them. This CDR3 contains 15 residues. This CDR3 is CASSQRLWAEETQYF. The CDR3 nucleotides read TGCGCCAGCAGCCAAAGATTATGGGCAGAAGAGACCCAGTACTTC.

The V gene is TRBV2, the J gene TRBJ2-3; 8 bases match TRBD2. The germline V gene encodes CDR1 SNHLY and CDR2 FYNNEI. CDR3 length: 14 residues. Trimming at V came to 10 bases and at J to 1 base, leaving 7 bases not matched to a gene. Here the CDR3 DNA reads TGTGCCAACCCGCGGGGGGTCGGCACAGATACGCAGTATTTT. This translates into CANPRGVGTDTQYF.

This rearrangement joins TRBV20-1 to TRBJ1-1, with no clear D. Per the germline V gene, CDR1 is DFQATT and CDR2 is SNEGSKA (reference sequence). This CDR3 is 12 amino acids long. V was clipped by 3 bases and J by 2 bases, with 7 bases between them. CDR3 nucleotides: TGCAGTGCTAGTTTCAGAAACACTGAAGCTTTCTTT. This gives the protein CSASFRNTEAFF.

The gene calls are TRBV24-1 and TRBJ2-2, with D possibly TRBD2 on 7 matching bases. Germline V gene data show CDR1 as KGHDR and CDR2 as SFDVKD. The ends were cut back, 4 bases at V and 6 bases at J, with 17 bases in the middle. This CDR3 spans 16 amino acids. CDR3 loop: CATSDYGGAAAGELFF. In DNA, the CDR3 is TGTGCCACCAGTGACTATGGGGGGGCGGCGGCCGGGGAGCTGTTTTTT.

This clone was recorded a few times. The chain has TRBV7-2 and TRBJ1-1; D gene ambiguous. The CDR3 contains 14 residues. Germline V gene data show CDR1 as SGHTA and CDR2 as FQGNSA. V gave up 4 bases and J gave up 1 base, with 10 bases separating them. CDR3 protein: CASSYSGGNTEAFF. The CDR3 nucleotides read TGTGCCAGCAGCTACTCGGGAGGGAACACTGAAGCTTTCTTT. The full variable domain, rest sourced from reference TRBV7-2 and TRBJ1-1, is GAGVSQSPSNKVTEKGKDVELRCDPISGHTALYWYRQSLGQGLEFLIYFQGNSAPDKSGLPSDRFSAERTGGSVSTLTIQRTQQEDSAVYLCASSYSGGNTEAFFGQGTRLTVV.

This chain joins TRBV19 and TRBJ2-1; 9 nucleotides agree with TRBD2. V gave up 10 bases and J gave up 7 bases; unmatched junction bases: 14. The length of the CDR3 is 15 residues. Per germline, CDR1 LNHDA and CDR2 SQIVND (reference sequence). The CDR3 region is CATTPASGGRNEQFF. The CDR3 DNA follows: TGTGCCACGACCCCGGCCAGCGGGGGGAGGAATGAGCAGTTCTTC.

The J gene is TRBJ2-5, the V gene TRBV9, with D maybe TRBD2 (6 bases). V was clipped by 0 bases and J by 5 bases, with 14 bases between them. The CDR3 consists of 15 residues. Germline loops: CDR1 SGDLS, CDR2 YYNGEE. CDR3 loop: CASSVGGDPRETQYF. DNA of the CDR3: TGTGCCAGCAGCGTAGGCGGGGACCCTCGGGAGACCCAGTACTTC.

The genes are TRBV6-6 and TRBJ2-7; a possible D gene is TRBD1 (6 bases). Trimming took 6 bases from V and 7 from J, leaving 7 bases between them. The CDR3 has 10 amino acids. Germline V gene lookup returns CDR1 MNHNY and CDR2 SVGAGI (reference sequence). The CDR3 loop reads CASRQGEQYF. CDR3 DNA sequence: TGTGCCAGCAGGCAGGGGGAGCAGTACTTC.

J is TRBJ2-5 and V is TRBV11-2; D is uncertain. The CDR3 has 14 amino acids. Trimming removed 0 bases at V and 2 bases at J, with 7 bases between. CDR1 and CDR2 (germline): SGHAT, FQNNGV. The CDR3 DNA follows: TGTGCCAGCAGCTTAGATCACATTCAAGAGACCCAGTACTTC. As protein: CASSLDHIQETQYF.

The chain links TRBV7-8 to TRBJ2-3, with 12 bases aligning to TRBD2. The CDR3 consists of 16 residues. J was trimmed by 2 bases and V by 5 bases; bases with no gene match: 5. Germline loops: CDR1 SGHVS, CDR2 FQNEAQ. CDR3 coding DNA: TGTGCCAGCAGCAAGCTAGCGGGGGGGAACACAGATACGCAGTATTTT. Translated: CASSKLAGGNTDTQYF.

This chain connects TRBV5-1 to TRBJ2-1, with a weak D call TRBD2 (5 bases). Trimming took 4 bases from V and 3 from J, leaving 29 bases between them. The germline gives CDR1 SGHRS, CDR2 YFSETQ. The CDR3 loop spans 20 amino acids. The CDR3 region is CASSPTVRRRSPGFYNEQFF. The DNA of the CDR3 is TGCGCCAGCAGCCCAACAGTGAGGCGGAGAAGTCCGGGGTTCTACAATGAGCAGTTCTTC. Full variable domain (outside the CDR3, taken from reference TRBV5-1 and TRBJ2-1): KAGVTQTPRYLIKTRGQQVTLSCSPISGHRSVSWYQQTPGQGLQFLFEYFSETQRNKGNFPGRFSGRQFSNSRSEMNVSTLELGDSALYLCASSPTVRRRSPGFYNEQFFGPGTRLTVL.

The table lists this clone with a count of one. This sequence joins TRBV4-1 and TRBJ1-5, with 7 bases matching TRBD1. CDR1 and CDR2 from the germline V gene are MGHRA and YSYEKL. The V and J ends lost 4 bases and 7 bases, in that order; junction bases with no gene match: 10. CDR3 size: 15 residues. This chain's CDR3 is CASSPRDSYSQPQHF. CDR3 sequence (DNA): TGCGCCAGCAGCCCCCGGGACAGCTATAGCCAGCCCCAGCATTTT.

V is TRBV5-5 and J is TRBJ1-6, with D unresolved. Germline lookup yields CDR1 SGHKS and CDR2 YYEKEE (reference sequence). V was shortened by 5 bases and J by 5 bases, with 14 bases between the two germline ends. CDR3 length equals 15 residues. The CDR3 is CASRPAGWNNSPLHF. CDR3 sequence (DNA): TGTGCCAGCAGACCCGCGGGGTGGAATAATTCACCCCTCCACTTT. Filled out from reference TRBV5-5 and TRBJ1-6, the complete variable domain reads DAGVTQSPTHLIKTRGQQVTLRCSPISGHKSVSWYQQVLGQGPQFIFQYYEKEERGRGNFPDRFSARQFPNYSSELNVNALLLGDSALYLCASRPAGWNNSPLHFGNGTRLTVT.

The V gene is TRBV9, the J gene TRBJ2-7; TRBD2 agrees at 8 bases. Looked up from germline, CDR1 is SGDLS and CDR2 is YYNGEE. The trim removed 4 bases at V and 0 bases at J, leaving 12 bases unmatched. The CDR3 runs to 17 residues. CDR3 in DNA: TGTGCCAGCAGCTCACGGGGGGGGCGGCTGGACTCCTACGAGCAGTACTTC. It is translated as CASSSRGGRLDSYEQYF.

This clone was picked up a small number of times. This chain joins TRBV19 and TRBJ2-2; a weak D match, TRBD1 (5 bases). Trimming pared 2 bases from V and 7 bases from J, leaving 17 bases between. Germline-derived CDR1 and CDR2 are LNHDA and SQIVND (reference sequence). The CDR3 extends over 16 amino acids. The DNA for the CDR3 is TGTGCCAGTAGTATATGGGGCACGGGTTTCGGCGGGGAGCTGTTTTTT. Translating gives CASSIWGTGFGGELFF. Full variable domain (outside the CDR3, taken from reference TRBV19 and TRBJ2-2): DGGITQSPKYLFRKEGQNVTLSCEQNLNHDAMYWYRQDPGQGLRLIYYSQIVNDFQKGDIAEGYSVSREKKESFPLTVTSAQKNPTAFYLCASSIWGTGFGGELFFGEGSRLTVL.

The CDR3 protein is CASSPGTPAANYGYTF. The CDR3 bases are TGTGCCAGCTCGCCCGGGACACCTGCAGCTAACTATGGCTACACCTTC. The chain recombines TRBV18 with TRBJ1-2, with a weak D call TRBD1 (6 bases). Germline loops: CDR1 KGHSH, CDR2 LQKENI. The CDR3 spans 16 residues. The germline V and J ends were trimmed by 6 bases and 0 bases, with 17 bases remaining between them.

The chain couples TRBV30 to TRBJ2-1; 11 nucleotides match TRBD2. This CDR3 region has 16 residues. The germline CDR1 and CDR2 sequences are GTSNPN and SVGIG (reference sequence). V was clipped by 3 bases and J by 3 bases; unmatched bases: 7. In DNA form, the CDR3 reads TGTGCCTGGAGCGGACCCGGGACTAGCGGCTACAATGAGCAGTTCTTC. Its protein product is CAWSGPGTSGYNEQFF.

To note about this clone: Other DNA sequences in this sample translate to the same CDR3. The chain recombines TRBV3-1 (or the pseudogene TRBV3-2) with TRBJ1-6; 9 bases align to TRBD1. J lost 8 bases, V lost 3 bases, and 2 bases had no gene match. The germline gives CDR1 LGHDT, CDR2 YNNKEL (reference sequence). The CDR3 is made up of 14 amino acids. The CDR3 nucleotides read TGTGCCAGCAGCCAGGGACAGGGCGATTCACCCCTCCACTTT. It yields the protein CASSQGQGDSPLHF.

The chain is built from TRBV6-4 and TRBJ2-2, with D possibly TRBD2 on 7 matching bases. Germline V gene sequence: CDR1 MRHNA, CDR2 SNTAGT. The CDR3 loop spans 14 amino acids. V gave up 6 bases and J gave up 2 bases, with 10 bases separating them. CDR3 sequence: CASRRGPNTGELFF. CDR3 bases: TGTGCCAGCAGGCGGGGGCCCAACACCGGGGAGCTGTTTTTT.

The chain is built from TRBV6-1 and TRBJ1-5; possibly TRBD1 for D (5 bases). Germline values: CDR1 MNHNS, CDR2 SASEGT. The CDR3 has 17 residues. The ends were cut back, 4 bases at V and 0 bases at J, with 16 bases in the middle. The DNA of the CDR3 is TGTGCCAGCAGTGGGCCGTCTCAGGGCCGTAGCAATCAGCCCCAGCATTTT. Its protein is CASSGPSQGRSNQPQHF.

This rearrangement joins TRBV9 to TRBJ2-5; the match to TRBD2 covers 10 bases. Germline V lookup: CDR1 SGDLS, CDR2 YYNGEE. The V segment lost 0 bases and the J segment 3 bases; nucleotides outside the gene matches: 5. CDR3 length equals 16 residues. The CDR3 DNA reads TGTGCCAGCAGCGTAGCCCCTAGCGGGGGTAAAGAGACCCAGTACTTC. This sequence encodes CASSVAPSGGKETQYF.